Reported below is one TCR beta chain. The target antigen is unknown. This specimen belongs to a study of cytotoxic CD8 clonotypes in ibrutinib-treated CLL. Study-level findings and limits: Baseline levels of clonality went above those of age-matched healthy donors and moved with circulating CD8+ T-cell counts.

Measured with immunoSEQ multiplex PCR; TCRdb has only the in-frame clones, and not every one. The data show 250,000 to 350,000 clones, roughly four fifths seen once. CDR1 and CDR2 (germline): SGHTA, FQGTGA. The CDR3 sequence is 12 residues long. Trimming removed 5 bases at V and 6 bases at J, with 8 bases between. This chain links TRBV7-3 with TRBJ2-1; D gene unclear. The sequenced sample was PBMCs, obtained at disease progression, from a patient treated with ibrutinib. This TCR derives from a human donor with chronic lymphocytic leukemia. The CDR3 loop is CASSPLGNEQFF. CDR3 nucleotide sequence: TGTGCCAGCAGCCCCCTGGGCAATGAGCAGTTCTTC.